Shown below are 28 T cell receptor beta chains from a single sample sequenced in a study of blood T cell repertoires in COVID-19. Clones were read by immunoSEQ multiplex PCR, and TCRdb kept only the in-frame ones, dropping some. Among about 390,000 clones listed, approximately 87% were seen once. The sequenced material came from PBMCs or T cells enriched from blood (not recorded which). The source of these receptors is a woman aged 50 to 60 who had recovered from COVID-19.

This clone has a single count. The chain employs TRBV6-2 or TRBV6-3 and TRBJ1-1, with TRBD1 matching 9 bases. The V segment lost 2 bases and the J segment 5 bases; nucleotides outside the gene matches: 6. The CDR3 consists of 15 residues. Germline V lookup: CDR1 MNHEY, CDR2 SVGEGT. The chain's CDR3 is CASSYTDRGVTEAFF. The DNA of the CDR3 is TGTGCCAGCAGTTACACGGACAGGGGTGTGACTGAAGCTTTCTTT.

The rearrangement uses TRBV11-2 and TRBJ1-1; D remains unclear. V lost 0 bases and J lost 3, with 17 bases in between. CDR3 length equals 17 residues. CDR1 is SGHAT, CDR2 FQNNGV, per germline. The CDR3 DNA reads TGTGCCAGCAGCTTAGACTATTTCGGAGAATTTGACACTGAAGCTTTCTTT. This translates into CASSLDYFGEFDTEAFF.

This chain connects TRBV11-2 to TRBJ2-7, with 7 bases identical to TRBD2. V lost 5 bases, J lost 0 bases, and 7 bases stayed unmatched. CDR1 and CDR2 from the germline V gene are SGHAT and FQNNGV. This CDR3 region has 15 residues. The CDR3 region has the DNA TGTGCCAGCAGCCCCACCCGGGGGGTCTCCTACGAGCAGTACTTC. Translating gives CASSPTRGVSYEQYF.

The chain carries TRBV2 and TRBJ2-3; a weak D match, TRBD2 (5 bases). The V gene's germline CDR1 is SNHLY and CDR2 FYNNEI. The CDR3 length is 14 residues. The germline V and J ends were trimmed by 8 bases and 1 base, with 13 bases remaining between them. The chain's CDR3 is CASHQDGGTDTQYF. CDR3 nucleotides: TGTGCCAGCCATCAGGACGGGGGCACAGATACGCAGTATTTT. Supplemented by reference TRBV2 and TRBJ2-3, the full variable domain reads EPEVTQTPSHQVTQMGQEVILRCVPISNHLYFYWYRQILGQKVEFLVSFYNNEISEKSEIFDDQFSVERPDGSNFTLKIRSTKLEDSAMYFCASHQDGGTDTQYFGPGTRLTVL.

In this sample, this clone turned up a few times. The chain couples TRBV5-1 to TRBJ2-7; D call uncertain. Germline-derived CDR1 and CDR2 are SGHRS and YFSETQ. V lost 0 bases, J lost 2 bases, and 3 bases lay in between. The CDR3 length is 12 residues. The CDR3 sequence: CASSLEPYEQYF. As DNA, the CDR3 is TGCGCCAGCAGCTTGGAGCCCTACGAGCAGTACTTC.

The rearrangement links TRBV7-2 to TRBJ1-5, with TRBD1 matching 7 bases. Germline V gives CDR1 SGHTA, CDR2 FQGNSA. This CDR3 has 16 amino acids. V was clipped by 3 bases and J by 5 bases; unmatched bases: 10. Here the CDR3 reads CASSLGTVSMHQPQHF. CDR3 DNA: TGTGCCAGCAGCTTGGGGACAGTGTCTATGCATCAGCCCCAGCATTTT.

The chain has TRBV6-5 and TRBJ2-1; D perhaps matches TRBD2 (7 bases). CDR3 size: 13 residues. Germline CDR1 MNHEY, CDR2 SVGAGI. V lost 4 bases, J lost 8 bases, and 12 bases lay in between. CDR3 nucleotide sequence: TGTGCCAGCAGTTGGGCGGGGGCAGATGAGCAGTTCTTC. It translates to CASSWAGADEQFF.

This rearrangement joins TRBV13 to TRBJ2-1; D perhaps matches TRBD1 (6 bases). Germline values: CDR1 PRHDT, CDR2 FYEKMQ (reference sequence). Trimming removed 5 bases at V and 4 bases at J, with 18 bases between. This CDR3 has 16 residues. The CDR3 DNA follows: TGTGCCAGCAGCATAATAGCAGGACAGCCATACAATGAGCAGTTCTTC. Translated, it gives CASSIIAGQPYNEQFF.

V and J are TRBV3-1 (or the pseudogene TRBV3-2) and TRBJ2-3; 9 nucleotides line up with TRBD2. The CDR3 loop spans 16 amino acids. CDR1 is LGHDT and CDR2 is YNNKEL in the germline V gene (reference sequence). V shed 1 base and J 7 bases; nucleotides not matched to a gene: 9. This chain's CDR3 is CASSQGRSSGANTQYF. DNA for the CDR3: TGTGCCAGCAGCCAAGGGAGGTCTAGCGGGGCAAATACGCAGTATTTT.

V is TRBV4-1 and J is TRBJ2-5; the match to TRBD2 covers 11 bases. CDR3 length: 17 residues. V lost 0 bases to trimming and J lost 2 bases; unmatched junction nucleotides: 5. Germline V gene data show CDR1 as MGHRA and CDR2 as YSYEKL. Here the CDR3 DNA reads TGCGCCAGCAGCCAAGAATCTAGCGGGGGGTCACAAGAGACCCAGTACTTC. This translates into CASSQESSGGSQETQYF.

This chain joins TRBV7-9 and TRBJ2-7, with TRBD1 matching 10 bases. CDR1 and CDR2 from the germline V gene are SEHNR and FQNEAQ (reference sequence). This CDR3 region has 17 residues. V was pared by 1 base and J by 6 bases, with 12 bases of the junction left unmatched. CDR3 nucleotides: TGTGCCAGCAGCTTAGGGACTGGGACAGGGGAACGGGGCGAGCAGTACTTC. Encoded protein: CASSLGTGTGERGEQYF. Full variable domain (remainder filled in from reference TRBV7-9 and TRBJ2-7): DTGVSQNPRHKITKRGQNVTFRCDPISEHNRLYWYRQTLGQGPEFLTYFQNEAQLEKSRLLSDRFSAERPKGSFSTLEIQRTEQGDSAMYLCASSLGTGTGERGEQYFGPGTRLTVT.

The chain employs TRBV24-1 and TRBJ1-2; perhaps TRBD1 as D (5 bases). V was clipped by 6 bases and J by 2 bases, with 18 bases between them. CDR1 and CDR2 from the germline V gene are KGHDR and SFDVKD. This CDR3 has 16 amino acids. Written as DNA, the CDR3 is TGTGCCACCAGTCCCGGCGGGGGACCCCGGAACTATGGCTACACCTTC. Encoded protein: CATSPGGGPRNYGYTF.

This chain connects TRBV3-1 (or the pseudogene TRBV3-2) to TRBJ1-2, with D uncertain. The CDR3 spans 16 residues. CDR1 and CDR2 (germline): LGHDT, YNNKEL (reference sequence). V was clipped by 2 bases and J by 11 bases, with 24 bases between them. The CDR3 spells CASSQRLTGPGIGYTF. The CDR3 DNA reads TGTGCCAGCAGCCAAAGACTGACCGGACCGGGGATAGGGTACACCTTC.

CDR3 nucleotides: TGTGCCAGCAGCACGGGACAGGGGATTTCTGGCTACACCTTC. The encoded protein is CASSTGQGISGYTF. The chain links TRBV7-9 to TRBJ1-2; TRBD1 aligns across 10 bases. V shed 5 bases and J 7 bases; nucleotides not matched to a gene: 7. Germline assignment: CDR1 SEHNR and CDR2 FQNEAQ (reference sequence). The CDR3 extends over 14 amino acids. The full variable domain, in which reference TRBV7-9 and TRBJ1-2 provide the parts outside the CDR3, is DTGVSQNPRHKITKRGQNVTFRCDPISEHNRLYWYRQTLGQGPEFLTYFQNEAQLEKSRLLSDRFSAERPKGSFSTLEIQRTEQGDSAMYLCASSTGQGISGYTFGSGTRLTVV.

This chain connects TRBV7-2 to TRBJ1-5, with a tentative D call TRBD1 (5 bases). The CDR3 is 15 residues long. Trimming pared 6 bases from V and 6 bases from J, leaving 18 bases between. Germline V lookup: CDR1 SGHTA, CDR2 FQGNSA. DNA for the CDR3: TGTGCCAGCAGATATTCCGAGGGGAGGGGTCAGCCCCAGCATTTT. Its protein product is CASRYSEGRGQPQHF.

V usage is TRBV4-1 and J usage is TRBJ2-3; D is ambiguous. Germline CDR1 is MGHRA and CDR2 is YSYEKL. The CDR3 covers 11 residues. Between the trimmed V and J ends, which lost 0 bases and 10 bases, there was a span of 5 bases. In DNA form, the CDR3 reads TGCGCCAGCAGCCAAGAACGGGCGCAGTATTTT. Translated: CASSQERAQYF.

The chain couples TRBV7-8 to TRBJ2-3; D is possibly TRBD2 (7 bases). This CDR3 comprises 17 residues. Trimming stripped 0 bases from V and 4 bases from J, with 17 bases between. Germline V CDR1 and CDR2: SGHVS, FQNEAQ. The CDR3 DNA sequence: TGTGCCAGCAGCTTAGCGCTTTGGGGGGGGCGACCAGATACGCAGTATTTT. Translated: CASSLALWGGRPDTQYF.

The CDR3 nucleotides read TGTGCCAGCAGAGACACAGGGATTTCGGGTGAGCAGTACTTC. As protein: CASRDTGISGEQYF. The V and J genes are TRBV25-1 and TRBJ2-7, with a possible D match to TRBD1 (6 bases). Between the trimmed V and J ends, which lost 6 bases and 7 bases, there was a span of 19 bases. In germline, CDR1 is MGHDK, CDR2 SYGVNS. The length of the CDR3 is 14 residues.

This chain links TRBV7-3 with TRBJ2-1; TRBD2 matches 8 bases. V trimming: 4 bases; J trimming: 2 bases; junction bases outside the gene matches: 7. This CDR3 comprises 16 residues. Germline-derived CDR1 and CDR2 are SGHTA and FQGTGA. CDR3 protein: CASSSSRGGPYNEQFF. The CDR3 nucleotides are TGTGCCAGCAGCTCCAGCCGGGGGGGCCCCTACAATGAGCAGTTCTTC.

This chain's CDR3 is CASSVPGTGFTDTQYF. The CDR3 DNA sequence: TGTGCCAGCAGCGTACCCGGGACAGGCTTCACAGATACGCAGTATTTT. The rearrangement links TRBV9 to TRBJ2-3; the match to TRBD1 covers 8 bases. The germline V gene has CDR1 SGDLS and CDR2 YYNGEE. This CDR3 region has 16 residues. Trimming at V came to 1 base and at J to 2 bases, leaving 6 bases not matched to a gene.

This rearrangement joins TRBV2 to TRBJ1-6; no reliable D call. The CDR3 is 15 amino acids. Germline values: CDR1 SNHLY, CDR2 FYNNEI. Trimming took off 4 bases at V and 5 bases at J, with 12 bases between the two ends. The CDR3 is CASSVEAGNNSPLHF. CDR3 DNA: TGTGCCAGCAGTGTCGAGGCGGGTAATAATTCACCCCTCCACTTT.

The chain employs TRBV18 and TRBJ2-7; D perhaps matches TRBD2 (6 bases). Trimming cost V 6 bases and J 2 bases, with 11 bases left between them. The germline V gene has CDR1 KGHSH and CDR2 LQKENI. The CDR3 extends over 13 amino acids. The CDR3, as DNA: TGTGCCAGCTCCCAAGGCGGGACCTACGAGCAGTACTTC. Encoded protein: CASSQGGTYEQYF.

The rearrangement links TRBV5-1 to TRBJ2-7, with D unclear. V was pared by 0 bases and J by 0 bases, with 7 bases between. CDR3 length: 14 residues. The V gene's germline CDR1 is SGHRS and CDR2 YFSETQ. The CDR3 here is CASSLDSLSYEQYF. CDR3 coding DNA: TGCGCCAGCAGCTTGGATAGCCTCTCCTACGAGCAGTACTTC.

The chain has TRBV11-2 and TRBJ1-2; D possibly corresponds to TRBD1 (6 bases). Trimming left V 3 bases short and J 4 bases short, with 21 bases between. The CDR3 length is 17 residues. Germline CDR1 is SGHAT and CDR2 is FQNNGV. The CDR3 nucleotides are TGTGCCAGCAGCTTGAGGGGCAGGGGTCCAGGAAGCTATGGCTACACCTTC. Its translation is CASSLRGRGPGSYGYTF.

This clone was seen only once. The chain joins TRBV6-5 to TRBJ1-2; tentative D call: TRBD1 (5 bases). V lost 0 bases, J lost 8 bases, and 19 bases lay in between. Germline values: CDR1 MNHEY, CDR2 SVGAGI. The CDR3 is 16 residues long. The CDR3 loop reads CASSYSMRGGIEGYTF. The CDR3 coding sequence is TGTGCCAGCAGTTACTCGATGCGGGGGGGAATAGAAGGCTACACCTTC.

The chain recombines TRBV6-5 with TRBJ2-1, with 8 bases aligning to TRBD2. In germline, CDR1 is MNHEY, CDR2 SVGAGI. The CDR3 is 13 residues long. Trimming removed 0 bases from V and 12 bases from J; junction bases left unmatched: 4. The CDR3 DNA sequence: TGTGCCAGCAGTTACTCGGCGGGGGGAAGGCAGTTCTTC. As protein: CASSYSAGGRQFF.

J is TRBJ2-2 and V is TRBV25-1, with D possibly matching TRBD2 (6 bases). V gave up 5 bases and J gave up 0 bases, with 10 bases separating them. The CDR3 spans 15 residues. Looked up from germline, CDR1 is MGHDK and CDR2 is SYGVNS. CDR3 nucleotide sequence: TGTGCCAGCAGTTGGGCTAGCGCGAACACCGGGGAGCTGTTTTTT. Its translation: CASSWASANTGELFF.

CDR3 DNA: TGTGCCAGCAGGTCAGAGGTCCAGGGCTACACCTTC. Translation: CASRSEVQGYTF. V gene TRBV7-2 combines with J gene TRBJ1-2, with D unclear. Germline CDR1 and CDR2: SGHTA and FQGNSA. CDR3 length: 12 residues. V was clipped by 6 bases and J by 8 bases, with 13 bases between them. The full variable domain, its missing parts supplied by reference TRBV7-2 and TRBJ1-2, is GAGVSQSPSNKVTEKGKDVELRCDPISGHTALYWYRQSLGQGLEFLIYFQGNSAPDKSGLPSDRFSAERTGGSVSTLTIQRTQQEDSAVYLCASRSEVQGYTFGSGTRLTVV.